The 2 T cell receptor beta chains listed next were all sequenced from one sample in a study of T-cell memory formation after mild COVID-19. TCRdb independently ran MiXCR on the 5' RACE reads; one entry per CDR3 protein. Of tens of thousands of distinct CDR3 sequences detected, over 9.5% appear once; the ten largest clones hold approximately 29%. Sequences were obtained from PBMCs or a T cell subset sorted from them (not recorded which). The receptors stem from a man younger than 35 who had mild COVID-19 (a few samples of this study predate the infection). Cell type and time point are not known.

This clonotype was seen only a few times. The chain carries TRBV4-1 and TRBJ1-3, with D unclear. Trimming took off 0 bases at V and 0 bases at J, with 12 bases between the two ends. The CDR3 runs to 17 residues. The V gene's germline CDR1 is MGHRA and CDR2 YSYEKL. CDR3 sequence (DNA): TGCGCCAGCAGCCAAGAGGAGCACCGGACCTCTGGAAACACCATATATTTT. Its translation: CASSQEEHRTSGNTIYF.

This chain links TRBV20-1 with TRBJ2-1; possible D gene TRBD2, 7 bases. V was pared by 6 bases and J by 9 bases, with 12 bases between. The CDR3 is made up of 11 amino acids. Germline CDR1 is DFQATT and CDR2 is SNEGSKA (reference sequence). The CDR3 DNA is TGCAGTGCGGGGGGGCCGGGTGAGCAGTTCTTC. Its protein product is CSAGGPGEQFF.